This T cell receptor beta chain is from a study of technical replicates of blood from a few donors. This CDR3 is built from 16 residues. The germline gives CDR1 SGHRS, CDR2 YFSETQ. Trimming cost V 0 bases and J 1 base; bases outside gene matches: 3. Assay used: immunoSEQ multiplex PCR; TCRdb lists only in-frame clones, some missing. The sample lists tens of thousands of clones, 96% occurring once. This rearrangement joins TRBV5-1 to TRBJ2-7; 11 bases match TRBD2. The sequencing input was T cells isolated from PBMCs. The sequence came from a human donor in good health. DNA for the CDR3: TGCGCCAGCAGCTTGGCCGGGACTAGCGGATCCTACGAGCAGTACTTC. The encoded protein is CASSLAGTSGSYEQYF.